This TCR beta chain is from a study of shared T cell receptors in the human thymus. The CDR3 contains 15 residues. The V gene's germline CDR1 is MNHNY and CDR2 SVGAGI (reference sequence). V lost 5 bases and J lost 8; bases outside the gene matches: 9. Repertoires were generated with immunoSEQ multiplex PCR, while TCRdb's copy carries only in-frame clones and drops some. The sample holds 630,000 or so clones; 80% to 90% are singletons and the top ten take 0.0094%. The sample was also reused in another study, on human thymus T cells. From that second work: Donors consisted of healthy Finnish infants (having corrective surgery for congenital heart defects). Corrective heart surgery yielded the resections from which the thymus tissue came.

The specimen sequenced was thymocytes. The rearrangement joins TRBV6-6 to TRBJ2-1; 10 positions match TRBD2. The sequence derives from a boy less than two years old with a congenital heart defect. The CDR3 bases are TGTGCCAGCAGTCTGGGTAGCGGGGGGTGGGATGAGCAGTTCTTC. Translating gives CASSLGSGGWDEQFF.